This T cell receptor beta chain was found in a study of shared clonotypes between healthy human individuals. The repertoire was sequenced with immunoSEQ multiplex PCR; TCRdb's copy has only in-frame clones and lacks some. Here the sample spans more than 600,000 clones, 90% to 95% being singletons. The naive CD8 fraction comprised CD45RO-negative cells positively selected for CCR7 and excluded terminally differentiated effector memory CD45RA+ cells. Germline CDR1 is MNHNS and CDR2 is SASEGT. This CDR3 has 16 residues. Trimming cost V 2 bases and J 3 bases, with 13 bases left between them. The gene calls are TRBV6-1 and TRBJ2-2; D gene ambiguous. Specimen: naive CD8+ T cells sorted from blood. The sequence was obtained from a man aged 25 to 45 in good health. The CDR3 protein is CASSEYDLFDTGELFF. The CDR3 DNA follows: TGTGCCAGCAGTGAATACGACCTGTTCGACACCGGGGAGCTGTTTTTT.